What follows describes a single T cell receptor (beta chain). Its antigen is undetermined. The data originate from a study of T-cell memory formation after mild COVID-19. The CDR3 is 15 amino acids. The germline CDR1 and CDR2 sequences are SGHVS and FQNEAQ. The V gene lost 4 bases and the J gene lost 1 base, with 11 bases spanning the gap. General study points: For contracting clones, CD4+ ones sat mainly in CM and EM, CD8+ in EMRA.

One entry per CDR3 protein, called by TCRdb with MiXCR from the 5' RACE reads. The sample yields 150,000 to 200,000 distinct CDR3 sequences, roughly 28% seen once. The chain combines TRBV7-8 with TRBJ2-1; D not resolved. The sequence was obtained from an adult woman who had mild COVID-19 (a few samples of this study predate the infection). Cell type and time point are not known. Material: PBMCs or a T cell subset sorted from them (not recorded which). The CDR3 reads CASSSPLGSYNEQFF. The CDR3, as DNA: TGTGCCAGCAGCTCTCCCCTTGGTTCCTACAATGAGCAGTTCTTC. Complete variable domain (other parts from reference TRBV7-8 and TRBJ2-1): GAGVSQSPRYKVAKRGQDVALRCDPISGHVSLFWYQQALGQGPEFLTYFQNEAQLDKSGLPSDRFFAERPEGSVSTLKIQRTQQEDSAVYLCASSSPLGSYNEQFFGPGTRLTVL.